Here is one T cell receptor beta chain with its context. This specimen belongs to a study of cytomegalovirus exposure and HLA in healthy donors. PCR was performed using 60 Vbeta and 13 Jbeta primers. TCRdb keeps only in-frame clones here, not all; method: immunoSEQ multiplex PCR. The sample records approximately 180,000 clones, 80% being singletons. This CDR3 is built from 14 residues. Germline V lookup: CDR1 MNHEY, CDR2 SVGAGI. The V gene end was trimmed by 6 bases and the J gene end by 4 bases; junction bases not matched to a gene: 5. The clonotype originates from a woman aged 40 to 55 in good health and CMV-seronegative. The rearrangement uses TRBV6-5 and TRBJ2-1, with 8 bases aligning to TRBD2. Sequencing was carried out using PBMCs. The CDR3 nucleotides are TGTGCCAGCAGGGACGGGACTAGGTACAATGAGCAGTTCTTC. This encodes CASRDGTRYNEQFF.